The TCR beta chain under discussion was sequenced for a study of blood T cell repertoires in COVID-19 (dated by TCRdb to about 2020). Turning to the overall study: The collaborator samples originated in the United States, Italy and Spain and spanned the acute and convalescent phases of COVID-19. The material from the prospective study consisted of cDNA or gDNA derived from T cells, B-cell-depleted T cells, or PBMCs. The dataset comprised deeply sampled blood TCRbeta repertoires from subjects exposed to, actively infected with, or recovered from COVID-19. The repertoires were released in a freely available public database intended as a resource for research on the immune response to SARS-CoV-2. The samples were drawn from the first 160 participants of the ongoing ImmuneRACE study and from over a thousand subjects provided by 6 global collaborators. Sample metadata almost always included a de-identified subject ID, COVID-19 status, age in years and sex. Where HLA class I and class II types were available, the types were taken from metadata supplied by the sample provider, not from assay-based typing. Overall study results and their limits: The quantity of clinical and demographic metadata differed by source and by participant and was supplied without curation.

TCRbeta CDR3 regions were amplified from genomic DNA by means of the immunoSEQ Assay, a bias-controlled multiplex PCR. On the authors' methods: The number of nucleated cells in each sample was estimated from the amplification of reference gene primers within the assay. Sequence reads were collapsed and filtered to measure the absolute abundance of every unique TCRbeta CDR3 rearrangement. For each sample, productive Simpson clonality was calculated by taking the square root of Simpson's diversity index across productive rearrangements. TCRdb carries this immuneACCESS record with in-frame sequences only. Its versions omit some clonotypes, under half of them owing to an unresolved V gene in the studies checked, with the rest unexplained. V, J and clone size derive from that table, while D and trimming were established from the DNA sequence. This sample is represented by a few hundred thousand clones; approximately 85% of them were singletons. Of the sample, 2.2% falls within the top ten clones.

At least ten counts were recorded for this clone. The target of this receptor is not known. Base qualities are missing; no much larger clone stands one base away. For this chain, trimming is 3 bases at the V end and 8 bases at the J end, and the number of junction bases without a gene match is 4. The cysteine opens and the phenylalanine closes a CDR3 of 14 amino acids. Left in the record is the CDR3 DNA by itself, 42 bases read in frame from the first base. Looking up the germline V gene yields CDR1 SNHLY and CDR2 FYNNEI. Enrolling through a virtual design, the prospective study's participants ranged in age from roughly 18 to 95 years and lived across roughly 23 United States geographic areas. To assign participants to cohorts, the prospective study relied on clinical history that participants themselves reported in a screening survey and a study questionnaire. For ImmuneRACE Cohort 3, a participant was defined as recovered based on two consecutive negative NP/OP PCR tests, clearance by a healthcare professional, or resolution of symptoms. In the prospective study, mobile phlebotomists collected whole blood, serum and a nasopharyngeal or oropharyngeal swab from each participant. Over a roughly 2-month period, participants in the prospective study had the option of providing additional blood draws and questionnaires. Prospective study blood samples were shipped either frozen or at room temperature before DNA extraction.

The receptor's source is a man between 25 and 39 years old who had recovered from COVID-19. The sequenced sample consisted of PBMCs or T cells enriched from blood (not recorded which). This receptor chain uses TRBV2 and TRBJ1-6; 7 bases in the junction line up with TRBD1. The CDR3 is CASSDEGADSPLHF. The sequenced DNA: TGTGCCAGCAGTGATGAGGGGGCGGATTCACCCCTCCACTTT.